Sequencing of this TCR beta chain was carried out in a study of CD8+ T cells in alopecia areata. Specified treatment: oral pan-JAK inhibitor, 5-10 mg twice daily. The V and J ends lost 4 bases and 7 bases respectively, with 7 bases between them. From germline, CDR1 is WSHSY and CDR2 SAAADI. The CDR3 covers 11 residues. Extraction and reverse transcription of RNA yielded cDNA as the sequencing template. Assay: immunoSEQ multiplex PCR; the TCRdb copy retains only in-frame clones and omits some. The table lists around 150,000 clones, roughly 82% of them singletons. Sequencing was performed on CD8+ T cells sorted from blood, taken at week 4, from a patient treated with tofacitinib. The chain couples TRBV10-2 to TRBJ1-2; no clear D gene. The source is a human donor with alopecia areata. CDR3 DNA: TGCGCCAGCAGTGCGCAAGGTGGCTACACCTTC. Translating it yields CASSAQGGYTF.